The rows below give T cell receptor beta chains drawn from one sample of a study of T-cell reconstitution after alpha-beta-depleted transplantation in children. TCRdb re-called the PCR reads through MiXCR, storing one row per CDR3 protein. Seen here are under 450,000 distinct CDR3 sequences, approximately 12% observed once, and the top ten hold roughly 4.5%. Sample: PBMCs, taken from the stem cell graft. These receptors were collected from a human donor who donated a stem cell graft to a child with Fanconi anemia. Both conserved end residues are part of each CDR3. The D gene is left open where the match is weak. Clone size is shown for a subset of rows, as once, few, many or a class of expanded clone.

abundance	v_gene	len	j_gene	d_gene	CDR3nt	CDR3aa
NA	TRBV7-9	13	TRBJ1-2	NA	TGTGCCAGCAGCCCGATCTCAGCCTATGGCTACACCTTC	CASSPISAYGYTF
NA	TRBV7-2	16	TRBJ2-3	NA	TGTGCCAGCAGCTTACGCGTATCGATAGCGGCAGATACGCAGTATTTT	CASSLRVSIAADTQYF
medium-sized	TRBV20-1	14	TRBJ2-1	NA	TGCAGTGCTAGAGATCTGGGTCCGGCCGACGAGCAGTTCTTC	CSARDLGPADEQFF
few	TRBV6-5	17	TRBJ2-6	NA	TGTGCCAGCAGTTACGGGACACGTGGCTCTGGGGCCAACGTCCTGACTTTC	CASSYGTRGSGANVLTF
few	TRBV5-1	13	TRBJ2-1	NA	TGCGCCAGCAGCCTGGGGGAGGCACGGGAGCAGTTCTTC	CASSLGEAREQFF
many	TRBV20-1	14	TRBJ2-5	TRBD1	TGCAGTGCTAGCGCCACAGGGGGCGGAGAGACCCAGTACTTC	CSASATGGGETQYF
many	TRBV20-1	13	TRBJ2-5	NA	TGCAGTGCTAGTCCGGGGTGGGAAGAGACCCAGTACTTC	CSASPGWEETQYF
many	TRBV12-3/TRBV12-4	14	TRBJ2-3	NA	TGTGCCAGCAGTTTAGTTAGGCCCCCAGATACGCAGTATTTT	CASSLVRPPDTQYF
many	TRBV5-1	15	TRBJ1-1	NA	TGCGCCAGCAGCTTGGGGTCCGGGGATCTGACTGAAGCTTTCTTT	CASSLGSGDLTEAFF
NA	TRBV24-1	8	TRBJ1-5	NA	TGTGCCAAACTGCCCCAGCATTTT	CAKLPQHF
few	TRBV2	14	TRBJ1-5	NA	TGTGCCAGCATGCAGGGAACTACTAATCAGCCCCAGCATTTT	CASMQGTTNQPQHF
few	TRBV30	15	TRBJ2-7	NA	TGTGCCTGGAGTCTAGGCCTGGATAACACCTACGAGCAGTACTTC	CAWSLGLDNTYEQYF
NA	TRBV2	14	TRBJ1-5	NA	TGTGCCAGCACGGGATTTTATAGCAATCAGCCCCAGCATTTT	CASTGFYSNQPQHF
NA	TRBV4-2	18	TRBJ1-6	NA	TGTGCCAGCAGCCAAGAGGGGGGGGCGAAAAACTATAATTCACCCCTCCACTTT	CASSQEGGAKNYNSPLHF
NA	TRBV7-2	14	TRBJ2-1	TRBD1	TGTGCCAGCAGGGAGAGACAGGGTACCTATGAGCAGTTCTTC	CASRERQGTYEQFF
few	TRBV6-1	17	TRBJ2-1	NA	TGTGCCAGCAGGCCATCCCCGGGGTTACGCTCCTACAATGAGCAGTTCTTC	CASRPSPGLRSYNEQFF
many	TRBV20-1	13	TRBJ1-5	NA	TGCAGTGCCAGGGACATTTTAACTCAGCCCCAGCATTTT	CSARDILTQPQHF
many	TRBV24-1	15	TRBJ2-1	NA	TGTGCCACCAGTGATCCTGGACAGGGAGGGGATGAGCAGTTCTTC	CATSDPGQGGDEQFF
NA	TRBV29-1	14	TRBJ2-7	NA	TGCAGCGCCGGCGGGGTGGGAAGCTCCTACGAGCAGTACTTC	CSAGGVGSSYEQYF
many	TRBV6-6	12	TRBJ2-7	NA	TGTGCCAGCAGTTATAATGGGGGCGAGCAGTACTTC	CASSYNGGEQYF
NA	TRBV29-1	11	TRBJ2-4	NA	TGCAGCGTTCGTGGAGAAAACATTCAGTACTTC	CSVRGENIQYF
NA	TRBV12-3/TRBV12-4	14	TRBJ2-3	TRBD2	TGTGCCAGCAGTTTATCTAGCGGCCCGGATACGCAGTATTTT	CASSLSSGPDTQYF
NA	TRBV7-9	13	TRBJ1-6	NA	TGTGCCAGCAGCTTCCAACAGGATTCACCCCTCCACTTT	CASSFQQDSPLHF
NA	TRBV15	17	TRBJ1-1	TRBD1	TGTGCCACCAGCAGAGATTACGGGGACAGGGGAGGCACTGAAGCTTTCTTT	CATSRDYGDRGGTEAFF
NA	TRBV7-9	13	TRBJ1-6	NA	TGTGCCAGCAGCTTAGGGACTTCCTCACCCCTCCACTTT	CASSLGTSSPLHF
NA	TRBV7-9	14	TRBJ2-1	TRBD1	TGTGCCAGCAGTTTGAATACAGGGGACAATGAGCAGTTCTTC	CASSLNTGDNEQFF
NA	TRBV7-2	16	TRBJ2-7	NA	TGTGCCAGCAGCTTAGTGCCGGGGGAGTCCTCCTACGAGCAGTACTTC	CASSLVPGESSYEQYF
few	TRBV10-3	16	TRBJ2-1	NA	TGTGCCATCAGGGCAGGGGCAGGGAGCTCCTACAATGAGCAGTTCTTC	CAIRAGAGSSYNEQFF
many	TRBV12-3/TRBV12-4	15	TRBJ1-1	TRBD1	TGTGCCAGCATCTTGGGACAGGGGGAAAGCACTGAAGCTTTCTTT	CASILGQGESTEAFF
NA	TRBV19	14	TRBJ2-1	NA	TGTGCCAGTAGTATCCTGGCAGTTTCCAATGAGCAGTTCTTC	CASSILAVSNEQFF
many	TRBV12-3/TRBV12-4	13	TRBJ2-5	NA	TGTGCCAGCAGTTTTGGGGTGGGAGAGACCCAGTACTTC	CASSFGVGETQYF
NA	TRBV6-2/TRBV6-3	15	TRBJ1-5	NA	TGTGCCAGCAGCTTGAGGTCTGATAGCAATCAGCCCCAGCATTTT	CASSLRSDSNQPQHF
many	TRBV25-1	13	TRBJ1-2	NA	TGTGCCAGCAGTGAACTGGAGAACTATGGCTACACCTTC	CASSELENYGYTF
NA	TRBV9	15	TRBJ2-7	NA	TGTGCCAGCAGCGTAGGAGCGTTGGGGTCCTACGAGCAGTACTTC	CASSVGALGSYEQYF
NA	TRBV2	13	TRBJ1-5	NA	TGTGCCAGCACCCGAGACGAACTTCAGCCCCAGCATTTT	CASTRDELQPQHF
NA	TRBV7-9	15	TRBJ1-1	NA	TGTGCCAGCAGCTCCTCCGGGACTGAAAACCCTGAAGCTTTCTTT	CASSSSGTENPEAFF
few	TRBV29-1	12	TRBJ2-2	NA	TGCAGCGTTTTGGAGGAGACCGGGGAGCTGTTTTTT	CSVLEETGELFF
NA	TRBV28	15	TRBJ1-1	TRBD1	TGTGCCAGCAGTTTATACGGACAGGTAAACACTGAAGCTTTCTTT	CASSLYGQVNTEAFF
few	TRBV6-1	13	TRBJ1-2	TRBD1	TGTGCCAGCAGCAGGGGGGCCTACTATGGCTACACCTTC	CASSRGAYYGYTF
many	TRBV4-3	13	TRBJ1-1	NA	TGCGCCAGCAGCCAAACCGAGAGCACTGAAGCTTTCTTT	CASSQTESTEAFF
few	TRBV27	18	TRBJ2-1	TRBD2	TGTGCCAGCAGTTCGAGGGGCGGCGGGACTAGCCCGTACAATGAGCAGTTCTTC	CASSSRGGGTSPYNEQFF
few	TRBV2	16	TRBJ2-7	NA	TGTGCCAGCCAGCCTGAGCGGGCAGCTCAGCCCTACGAGCAGTACTTC	CASQPERAAQPYEQYF
NA	TRBV7-2	14	TRBJ1-5	NA	TGTGCCAGCAGCGCAGACAGAGGCAATCAGCCCCAGCATTTT	CASSADRGNQPQHF
few	TRBV6-5	16	TRBJ1-6	NA	TGTGCCAGCAGTCCATTCAGGACAGCCACAAATTCACCCCTCCACTTT	CASSPFRTATNSPLHF
NA	TRBV5-6	14	TRBJ2-5	NA	TGTGCCAGCAGCCCCAGAGGAAGCGAAGAGACCCAGTACTTC	CASSPRGSEETQYF
once	TRBV20-1	16	TRBJ2-1	TRBD2	TGCAGCTTCTTCCCACTAGCGGGGAGCTCCTACAATGAGCAGTTCTTC	CSFFPLAGSSYNEQFF
many	TRBV3-1	15	TRBJ1-1	NA	TGTGCCAGCAGTCCTACCGGCAGATCGAACACTGAAGCTTTCTTT	CASSPTGRSNTEAFF
NA	TRBV7-3	13	TRBJ1-1	NA	TGTGCCAGCAGCTCGCTTCCGGGGGCTGAAGCTTTCTTT	CASSSLPGAEAFF
few	TRBV10-3	14	TRBJ2-3	NA	TGTGCCACCGGCGTTGGGTCTAGCACAGATACGCAGTATTTT	CATGVGSSTDTQYF
many	TRBV7-9	12	TRBJ2-7	NA	TGTGCCAGCAGCCCCGAAGTCTACGAGCAGTACTTC	CASSPEVYEQYF
many	TRBV6-2/TRBV6-3	13	TRBJ2-1	NA	TGTGCCAGCGGGACTCCCATTGACAATGAGCAGTTCTTC	CASGTPIDNEQFF
few	TRBV4-3	14	TRBJ1-5	TRBD1	TGCGCCAGCAGCCGAGGGACAGTCAATCAGCCCCAGCATTTT	CASSRGTVNQPQHF
few	TRBV20-1	9	TRBJ2-1	NA	TGCAGTGCTAGTTATGAGCAGTTCTTC	CSASYEQFF
NA	TRBV7-9	13	TRBJ1-2	NA	TGTGCCAGCAGCTTATCTGGGGGCGCTGGCTACACCTTC	CASSLSGGAGYTF
few	TRBV19	16	TRBJ1-5	TRBD1	TGTGCCAGTGCTGTCCTTGGGACAGGGAACAATCAGCCCCAGCATTTT	CASAVLGTGNNQPQHF
NA	TRBV29-1	14	TRBJ2-2	NA	TGCAGCGTTGAGACAGCCGCGAACACCGGGGAGCTGTTTTTT	CSVETAANTGELFF
NA	TRBV7-6	15	TRBJ2-7	TRBD2	TGTGCCAGCAGCCGACTAGCGGGACCCGCCTACGAGCAGTACTTC	CASSRLAGPAYEQYF
NA	TRBV5-1	16	TRBJ2-3	TRBD2	TGCGCCAGCAGCGTGGGACTAGCGGGGATCACAGATACGCAGTATTTT	CASSVGLAGITDTQYF
NA	TRBV11-2	14	TRBJ2-2	NA	TGTGCCAGCAGCTCAGAAGGGCGAACGGGGAGGCTGTTTTTT	CASSSEGRTGRLFF